This TCR beta chain was found in a study of cytomegalovirus exposure and HLA in healthy donors. About the study: Among fewer than 500 genotyped donors, around 82% fell in the Caucasian-associated ancestry cluster. Study-level findings and limits: In vitro data verified a few CMV-associated chains as specific for CMV antigens. An analysis that was carried out later associated approximately 15,000 TCR beta sequences with HLA alleles at 0.05 false discovery rate.

The V end lost 4 bases, the J end lost 2 bases, and 12 bases lay between the germline ends. The CDR3 is 14 residues long. Looked up from germline, CDR1 is SGHRS and CDR2 is YFSETQ. PCR employed 60 Vbeta and 13 Jbeta primers. Original data processing: In a later analysis, the count reached some 75 million unique TCR beta chains, with roughly 12 million shared. TCRdb's copy holds only in-frame clones and misses some; the assay was immunoSEQ multiplex PCR. Clone size and the V and J calls come from that table; the DNA yielded D and trimming. The data show about 150,000 clones, 76% seen once. Worth noting for this clone: What it binds is not known.

The clonotype was recovered from a woman in her thirties or forties in good health and CMV-seronegative. The J gene is TRBJ1-2, the V gene TRBV5-1; possibly TRBD1 for D (6 bases). The sequencing sample was made of PBMCs. CDR3 sequence reads: CASSPSGGNYGYTF. CDR3 nucleotides: TGCGCCAGCAGCCCCTCGGGGGGCAACTATGGCTACACCTTC.